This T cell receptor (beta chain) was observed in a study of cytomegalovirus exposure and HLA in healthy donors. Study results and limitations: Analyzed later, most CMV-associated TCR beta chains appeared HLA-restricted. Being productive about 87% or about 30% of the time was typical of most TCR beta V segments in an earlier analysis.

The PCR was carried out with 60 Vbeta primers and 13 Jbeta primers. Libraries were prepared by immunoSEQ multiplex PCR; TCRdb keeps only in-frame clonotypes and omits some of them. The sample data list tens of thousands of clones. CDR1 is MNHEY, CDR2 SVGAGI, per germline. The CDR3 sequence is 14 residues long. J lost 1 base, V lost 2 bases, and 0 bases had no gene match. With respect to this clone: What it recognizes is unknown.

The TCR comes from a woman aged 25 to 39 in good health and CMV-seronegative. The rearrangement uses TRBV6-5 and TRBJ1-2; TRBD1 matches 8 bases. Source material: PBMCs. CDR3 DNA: TGTGCCAGCAGTTACACAGGGGGTAACTATGGCTACACCTTC. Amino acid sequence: CASSYTGGNYGYTF.